This T cell receptor (beta chain) comes out of a study of blood T cell repertoires in COVID-19. Assay used: immunoSEQ multiplex PCR; TCRdb lists only in-frame clones, some missing. Of some 40,000 clones listed, roughly 92% are singletons. V gave up 2 bases and J gave up 1 base, with 12 bases separating them. This CDR3 region has 16 residues. Per germline, CDR1 SGHVS and CDR2 FNYEAQ. The chain couples TRBV7-6 to TRBJ2-1, with D hard to call. The clonotype originates from a middle-aged man with COVID-19, enrolled during active disease. Sequenced input: peripheral blood. This CDR3 reads CASSLIGGPSYNEQFF. CDR3 sequence (DNA): TGTGCCAGCAGCTTAATCGGCGGCCCTTCCTACAATGAGCAGTTCTTC.